This paragraph covers one T cell receptor (beta chain) sequence. The data were obtained in a study of CD8 T cells in Susac syndrome. Trimming removed 7 bases from V and 1 base from J; junction bases left unmatched: 4. The CDR3 runs 14 residues. Germline-derived CDR1 and CDR2 are LNHDA and SQIVND (reference sequence). RNA totalling about 0.5 to 1 ug underwent reverse transcription with random hexamers. One entry per CDR3 protein, called by TCRdb with MiXCR from the immunoSEQ multiplex PCR reads. The table lists about 400,000 distinct CDR3 sequences, 85% of them singletons. Source material: CD8+ T cells from PBMCs. The source is a human donor with multiple sclerosis. The rearrangement links TRBV19 to TRBJ2-3, with 8 bases identical to TRBD1. In DNA, the CDR3 is TGTGCCAGTACAGGGGGCGACGGCACAGATACGCAGTATTTT. Its translation is CASTGGDGTDTQYF.